The rows below give T cell receptor beta chains drawn from one sample of a study of blood T cells in healthy people across ages. TCRdb called the 5' RACE reads again in MiXCR, with one record for every CDR3 protein. In the table there are over 1,200,000 distinct CDR3 sequences, roughly 64% of which are singletons. The sequenced sample was blood. These receptors all come from a man aged 18 to 29 in good health. Both conserved end residues are part of each CDR3. Fields, in order: J gene, clone size, V gene, D gene, CDR3 DNA, CDR3 protein. D genes are given only for firm matches. Size is omitted from some rows. Given values are once, few, many or a class for expanded clones.

j_gene: TRBJ2-1
abundance: -
v_gene: TRBV7-2
d_gene: -
CDR3nt: TGTGCCAGCAGCAGAGGACTGGCAAGCTCCTACAATGAGCAGTTCTTC
CDR3aa: CASSRGLASSYNEQFF

j_gene: TRBJ2-7
abundance: -
v_gene: TRBV6-2/TRBV6-3
d_gene: TRBD2
CDR3nt: TGTGCCAGCAGTTACCGTGCTAGCGGGACTTCCGAGCAGTACTTC
CDR3aa: CASSYRASGTSEQYF

j_gene: TRBJ2-1
abundance: -
v_gene: TRBV11-2
d_gene: -
CDR3nt: TGTGCCAGCAGCTTAGGATCGCGGGGCCTCAATGAGCAGTTCTTC
CDR3aa: CASSLGSRGLNEQFF

j_gene: TRBJ2-5
abundance: -
v_gene: TRBV7-9
d_gene: -
CDR3nt: TGTGCCAGCAGCCCCCCTGGGGCCCCGGAGACCCAGTACTTC
CDR3aa: CASSPPGAPETQYF

j_gene: TRBJ2-3
abundance: -
v_gene: TRBV27
d_gene: -
CDR3nt: TGTGCCAGCAGTAGCCGTGAGGGGACCCTCACAGATACGCAGTATTTT
CDR3aa: CASSSREGTLTDTQYF

j_gene: TRBJ2-5
abundance: -
v_gene: TRBV29-1
d_gene: -
CDR3nt: TGCAGCGTCGACACAGGGCTAAAAGAGACCCAGTACTTC
CDR3aa: CSVDTGLKETQYF

j_gene: TRBJ2-7
abundance: few
v_gene: TRBV7-2
d_gene: TRBD1
CDR3nt: TGTGCCAGCAGTAAGGACAGGGGGGACTACGAGCAGTACTTC
CDR3aa: CASSKDRGDYEQYF

j_gene: TRBJ2-1
abundance: -
v_gene: TRBV4-1
d_gene: -
CDR3nt: TGCGCCAGCAGCCATGCGCGATACAATGAGCAGTTCTTC
CDR3aa: CASSHARYNEQFF

j_gene: TRBJ2-7
abundance: -
v_gene: TRBV4-1
d_gene: TRBD1
CDR3nt: TGCGCCAGCAGCCAGGACGACAGGGCCCATTACGAGCAGTACTTC
CDR3aa: CASSQDDRAHYEQYF

j_gene: TRBJ2-1
abundance: -
v_gene: TRBV2
d_gene: TRBD1
CDR3nt: TGTGCCAGCAGTAGACAGGGGGCGCGGAATTACAATGAGCAGTTCTTC
CDR3aa: CASSRQGARNYNEQFF

j_gene: TRBJ2-7
abundance: -
v_gene: TRBV12-3/TRBV12-4
d_gene: -
CDR3nt: TGTGCCAGCAGTCGGGACCTCTCCTACGAGCAGTACTTC
CDR3aa: CASSRDLSYEQYF

j_gene: TRBJ1-1
abundance: few
v_gene: TRBV7-2
d_gene: -
CDR3nt: TGTGCCAGCAGCCCCTTAAGACCGTCCACTGAAGCTTTCTTT
CDR3aa: CASSPLRPSTEAFF

j_gene: TRBJ2-7
abundance: few
v_gene: TRBV20-1
d_gene: -
CDR3nt: TGCAGTGCTCCCCGACAGTACTCCTACGAGCAGTACTTC
CDR3aa: CSAPRQYSYEQYF

j_gene: TRBJ2-5
abundance: -
v_gene: TRBV5-5
d_gene: -
CDR3nt: TGTGCCAGCAGCCCGACGGGACATCAAGAGACCCAGTACTTC
CDR3aa: CASSPTGHQETQYF

j_gene: TRBJ1-2
abundance: -
v_gene: TRBV9
d_gene: -
CDR3nt: TGTGCCAGCAGCGTACAGGGAGGGCACGGCACCTTC
CDR3aa: CASSVQGGHGTF

j_gene: TRBJ1-2
abundance: few
v_gene: TRBV4-3
d_gene: -
CDR3nt: TGCGCCAGCAGCCAAGACCAGGGTGGGGCAGGGCACTATGGCTACACCTTC
CDR3aa: CASSQDQGGAGHYGYTF

j_gene: TRBJ2-7
abundance: -
v_gene: TRBV12-3/TRBV12-4
d_gene: TRBD2
CDR3nt: TGTGCCAGCAGCCTAACCAGGCCTTCGGGCGGGAGATCCGAGCAGTACTTC
CDR3aa: CASSLTRPSGGRSEQYF

j_gene: TRBJ1-4
abundance: few
v_gene: TRBV20-1
d_gene: TRBD1
CDR3nt: TGCAGTGCTAAGGGGACAGGGGGGGGAGAAAAACTGTTTTTT
CDR3aa: CSAKGTGGGEKLFF

j_gene: TRBJ2-6
abundance: few
v_gene: TRBV27
d_gene: TRBD1
CDR3nt: TGTGCCAGCAGCGGGCAGGGGGCAATGGGGGCCAACGTCCTGACTTTC
CDR3aa: CASSGQGAMGANVLTF

j_gene: TRBJ2-3
abundance: -
v_gene: TRBV6-2/TRBV6-3
d_gene: TRBD2
CDR3nt: TGTGCCAGCAGACCGAGCGGGGGCAAAAGCACAGATACGCAGTATTTT
CDR3aa: CASRPSGGKSTDTQYF

j_gene: TRBJ2-1
abundance: few
v_gene: TRBV6-5
d_gene: TRBD2
CDR3nt: TGTGCCAGCAGTCCGTCCCTAGCGGACGTCTACAATGAGCAGTTCTTC
CDR3aa: CASSPSLADVYNEQFF

j_gene: TRBJ1-6
abundance: -
v_gene: TRBV20-1
d_gene: -
CDR3nt: TGCAGTGCTAGTGCGGCACCCCTCCACTTT
CDR3aa: CSASAAPLHF

j_gene: TRBJ1-1
abundance: -
v_gene: TRBV5-1
d_gene: -
CDR3nt: TGCGCCAGCAGCTCGGACTCAGTGAACACTGAAGCTTTCTTT
CDR3aa: CASSSDSVNTEAFF

j_gene: TRBJ1-5
abundance: -
v_gene: TRBV4-1
d_gene: TRBD1
CDR3nt: TGCGCCAGCAGCCAAGGACAGGGGCTAAGGCCCCAGCATTTT
CDR3aa: CASSQGQGLRPQHF

j_gene: TRBJ1-1
abundance: few
v_gene: TRBV11-2
d_gene: -
CDR3nt: TGTGCCAGCAGCACCCCTCTTGGGAGGGAAGCTTTCTTT
CDR3aa: CASSTPLGREAFF

j_gene: TRBJ2-5
abundance: -
v_gene: TRBV7-8
d_gene: TRBD1
CDR3nt: TGTGCCAGCAGATCAGACAGGGTGGAGACCCAGTACTTC
CDR3aa: CASRSDRVETQYF

j_gene: TRBJ2-3
abundance: -
v_gene: TRBV4-1
d_gene: TRBD2
CDR3nt: TGCGCCAGCAGCCAAGATGGAGCAGGGAGGGAGAGGGGTACGCAGTATTTT
CDR3aa: CASSQDGAGRERGTQYF

j_gene: TRBJ1-2
abundance: -
v_gene: TRBV7-9
d_gene: TRBD1
CDR3nt: TGTGCCGGCAGCTCTCCGGGACAGGCCCTATTGTTTGGCTACACCTTC
CDR3aa: CAGSSPGQALLFGYTF

j_gene: TRBJ2-1
abundance: -
v_gene: TRBV10-3
d_gene: TRBD2
CDR3nt: TGTGCCATAGGGGGGACTAGCGGGAACAATGAGCAGTTCTTC
CDR3aa: CAIGGTSGNNEQFF

j_gene: TRBJ1-1
abundance: many
v_gene: TRBV20-1
d_gene: TRBD1
CDR3nt: TGCAGTGCCGTTACAGGGGTAACTGAAGCTTTCTTT
CDR3aa: CSAVTGVTEAFF

j_gene: TRBJ2-5
abundance: -
v_gene: TRBV10-1
d_gene: -
CDR3nt: TGCGCCAGGGATCAAGAGACCCAGTACTTC
CDR3aa: CARDQETQYF

j_gene: TRBJ2-7
abundance: -
v_gene: TRBV7-9
d_gene: -
CDR3nt: TGTGCCAGCAGCTTAGTAAGTCTCTGGTCCTACGAGCAGTACTTC
CDR3aa: CASSLVSLWSYEQYF

j_gene: TRBJ2-5
abundance: -
v_gene: TRBV25-1
d_gene: -
CDR3nt: TGTGCCAGCAGTGAATTGGTCTCTGGCCACGAGACCCCGTACTTC
CDR3aa: CASSELVSGHETPYF

j_gene: TRBJ2-3
abundance: -
v_gene: TRBV6-4
d_gene: TRBD1
CDR3nt: TGTACCAGCAGTGAAGGACAGGCCACAGATACGCAGTATTTT
CDR3aa: CTSSEGQATDTQYF

j_gene: TRBJ2-2
abundance: -
v_gene: TRBV11-2
d_gene: -
CDR3nt: TGTGCCAGCAGCTTACTAGGGATAGCAACCGGGGAGCTGTTTTTT
CDR3aa: CASSLLGIATGELFF

j_gene: TRBJ2-1
abundance: -
v_gene: TRBV29-1
d_gene: TRBD1
CDR3nt: TGCAGCGTTCCCCGGGACAGCTCCTACAATGAGCAGTTCTTC
CDR3aa: CSVPRDSSYNEQFF

j_gene: TRBJ2-3
abundance: many
v_gene: TRBV7-2
d_gene: -
CDR3nt: TGTGCCAGCAGTTGGGGCACAGATACGCAGTATTTT
CDR3aa: CASSWGTDTQYF

j_gene: TRBJ2-7
abundance: -
v_gene: TRBV20-1
d_gene: -
CDR3nt: TGCAGTGCTAGTACGGGGAGAACCTACGAGCAGTACTTC
CDR3aa: CSASTGRTYEQYF

j_gene: TRBJ1-2
abundance: -
v_gene: TRBV14
d_gene: -
CDR3nt: TGTGCCAGCAGCCAGGACCACCGGGCACTCTATGGCTACACCTTC
CDR3aa: CASSQDHRALYGYTF

j_gene: TRBJ2-3
abundance: -
v_gene: TRBV12-3/TRBV12-4
d_gene: TRBD1
CDR3nt: TGTGCCAGCAGACAGGACAGGGGAGCAGATACGCAGTATTTT
CDR3aa: CASRQDRGADTQYF

j_gene: TRBJ2-3
abundance: -
v_gene: TRBV19
d_gene: TRBD2
CDR3nt: TGTGCCAGTAGTATACTCCCGCGGGAGGACTACACAGATACGCAGTATTTT
CDR3aa: CASSILPREDYTDTQYF

j_gene: TRBJ2-1
abundance: few
v_gene: TRBV3-1
d_gene: TRBD2
CDR3nt: TGTGCCAGCAGCCAAGGACCGGGAGGGCCCTATGAGCAGTTCTTC
CDR3aa: CASSQGPGGPYEQFF

j_gene: TRBJ1-1
abundance: -
v_gene: TRBV29-1
d_gene: -
CDR3nt: TGCAGCGCTAAAACAGGGCCGGACACTGAAGCTTTCTTT
CDR3aa: CSAKTGPDTEAFF

j_gene: TRBJ1-1
abundance: -
v_gene: TRBV28
d_gene: -
CDR3nt: TGTGCCAGCAGTTTCTCAGGGAGGTGGACTGAAGCTTTCTTT
CDR3aa: CASSFSGRWTEAFF

j_gene: TRBJ1-2
abundance: -
v_gene: TRBV7-9
d_gene: -
CDR3nt: TGTGCCAGCAGCGTAGGGGGGAATTCCTATGGCTACACCTTC
CDR3aa: CASSVGGNSYGYTF

j_gene: TRBJ2-1
abundance: few
v_gene: TRBV7-2
d_gene: TRBD2
CDR3nt: TGTGCCAGCAGCTTAGCGCGGGGGAGGGATGAGCAGTTCTTC
CDR3aa: CASSLARGRDEQFF

j_gene: TRBJ1-2
abundance: few
v_gene: TRBV7-9
d_gene: -
CDR3nt: TGTGCCAGCAGCGAACAGCAGTTCTATGGCTACACCTTC
CDR3aa: CASSEQQFYGYTF

j_gene: TRBJ1-2
abundance: few
v_gene: TRBV4-3
d_gene: TRBD1
CDR3nt: TGCGCCAGCAGCCAGGACAGGGGGCTAGGCTATGGCTACACCTTC
CDR3aa: CASSQDRGLGYGYTF

j_gene: TRBJ2-4
abundance: few
v_gene: TRBV15
d_gene: -
CDR3nt: TGTGCCACCAGCAGAGTGAGGTCCGAAAACATTCAGTACTTC
CDR3aa: CATSRVRSENIQYF

j_gene: TRBJ1-2
abundance: -
v_gene: TRBV5-1
d_gene: TRBD1
CDR3nt: TGCGCCAGCAGCTTGTCGACAGGGTCTGATGGCTACACCTTC
CDR3aa: CASSLSTGSDGYTF

j_gene: TRBJ1-1
abundance: -
v_gene: TRBV20-1
d_gene: TRBD1
CDR3nt: TGCAGTGCTAGAAAGCCCGGGACAGGAATGAACACTGAAGCTTTCTTT
CDR3aa: CSARKPGTGMNTEAFF

j_gene: TRBJ1-1
abundance: -
v_gene: TRBV20-1
d_gene: TRBD1
CDR3nt: TGCAGTGCTAGAGGGGACAGGGGGTCTGAAGCTTTCTTT
CDR3aa: CSARGDRGSEAFF

j_gene: TRBJ2-3
abundance: -
v_gene: TRBV20-1
d_gene: -
CDR3nt: TGCAGTGCTAGAGATGGTGGAGGTGGAGATACGCAGTATTTT
CDR3aa: CSARDGGGGDTQYF

j_gene: TRBJ1-1
abundance: -
v_gene: TRBV12-3/TRBV12-4
d_gene: -
CDR3nt: TGTGCCAGCAGCCTAAGGTCCCACAGGGTGTGGACTGAAGCTTTCTTT
CDR3aa: CASSLRSHRVWTEAFF

j_gene: TRBJ1-2
abundance: -
v_gene: TRBV25-1
d_gene: -
CDR3nt: TGTGCCAGCAGTGCAGGGGTTGGGGACTATGGCTACACCTTC
CDR3aa: CASSAGVGDYGYTF

j_gene: TRBJ2-7
abundance: -
v_gene: TRBV12-5
d_gene: -
CDR3nt: TGTGCTAGTGGTGTGGTACCAGGGTTCCACGAGCAGTACTTC
CDR3aa: CASGVVPGFHEQYF

j_gene: TRBJ2-5
abundance: -
v_gene: TRBV6-1
d_gene: TRBD2
CDR3nt: TGTGCCAGCAGACCACGACTATTGGCTAGCGGGAGACTCGAAGAGACCCAGTACTTC
CDR3aa: CASRPRLLASGRLEETQYF

j_gene: TRBJ2-5
abundance: few
v_gene: TRBV7-8
d_gene: -
CDR3nt: TGTGCCAGCAGCACGAAGACGCTTCAAGAGACCCAGTACTTC
CDR3aa: CASSTKTLQETQYF

j_gene: TRBJ2-1
abundance: -
v_gene: TRBV7-2
d_gene: -
CDR3nt: TGTGCCAGCACCTTATCGCGGGGTGGCGCCTACAATGAGCAGTTCTTC
CDR3aa: CASTLSRGGAYNEQFF

j_gene: TRBJ1-5
abundance: once
v_gene: TRBV2
d_gene: -
CDR3nt: TGTGCCAGCACCTTTCGGGGACCTTCCAATCAGCCCCAGCATTTT
CDR3aa: CASTFRGPSNQPQHF